This T cell receptor (beta chain) was obtained from a study of CD8+ T cells in alopecia areata. RNA extraction and reverse transcription yielded cDNA as sequencing template. Only in-frame clones appear in the TCRdb table, and some are missing; sequencing was by immunoSEQ multiplex PCR. The specimen gives approximately 19,000 clones without singletons; the ten biggest hold around a third. Ten or more counts support this clone. Its matching antigen is unknown. The germline and genes are mouse ones. Read coverage stops 4 residues before the CDR3 terminus; the germline J gene supplies the remainder. CDR1 MNHDT and CDR2 YYDKIL come from the germline V gene. The CDR3 contains 14 residues. Study-level points and caveats: TCR sharing was clearer in mice than between patients, perhaps partly owing to patient HLA diversity. Among the cells sequenced in scalp samples are also the resident alphabeta T cells of normal skin. Across lesional scalp, and particularly alopecia totalis/universalis, clonality surpassed that of normal scalp.

Researchers sorted pooled cutaneous lymph node cells on the basis of CD4, CD8alpha, NKG2D, NKG2ACE and other markers. Sequenced: CD8+ T cells sorted from a lymph node. This receptor was taken from a C3H/HeJ mouse with alopecia areata. MHC haplotype: H2-k. The rearrangement links TRBV17 to TRBJ2-1; 12 bases map to TRBD1. CDR3 in amino acids: CASSTGTGGAEQFF. The covered CDR3 bases are TGTGCTAGCAGTACCGGGACAGGGGGCGCT.